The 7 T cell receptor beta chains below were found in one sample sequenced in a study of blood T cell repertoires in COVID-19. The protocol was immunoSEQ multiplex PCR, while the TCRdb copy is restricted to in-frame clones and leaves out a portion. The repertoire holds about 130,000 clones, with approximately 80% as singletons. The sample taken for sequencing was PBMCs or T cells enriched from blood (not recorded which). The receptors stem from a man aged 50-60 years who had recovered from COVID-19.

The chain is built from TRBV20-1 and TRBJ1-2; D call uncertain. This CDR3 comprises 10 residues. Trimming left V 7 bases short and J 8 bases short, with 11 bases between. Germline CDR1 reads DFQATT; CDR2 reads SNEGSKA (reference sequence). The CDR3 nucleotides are TGCAGTGTGCCGATTGAGGGCTACACCTTC. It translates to CSVPIEGYTF.

The CDR3 nucleotides are TGTGCCAGCAGCTTGGGGGGTAGCGGACCCCAAGAGACCCAGTACTTC. This sequence encodes CASSLGGSGPQETQYF. This chain links TRBV5-5 with TRBJ2-5; tentatively, D is TRBD2 (6 bases). This CDR3 comprises 16 residues. Trimming took 0 bases from V and 1 from J, leaving 13 bases between them. Germline CDR1 is SGHKS and CDR2 is YYEKEE (reference sequence). The whole variable domain, filled in from reference TRBV5-5 and TRBJ2-5, reads DAGVTQSPTHLIKTRGQQVTLRCSPISGHKSVSWYQQVLGQGPQFIFQYYEKEERGRGNFPDRFSARQFPNYSSELNVNALLLGDSALYLCASSLGGSGPQETQYFGPGTRLLVL.

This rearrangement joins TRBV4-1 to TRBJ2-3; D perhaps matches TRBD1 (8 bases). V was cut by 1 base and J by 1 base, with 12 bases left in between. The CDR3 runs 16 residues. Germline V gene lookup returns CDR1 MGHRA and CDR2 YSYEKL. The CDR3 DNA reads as TGCGCCAGCAGCCAAGGGACAGGGAGGGGCACAGATACGCAGTATTTT. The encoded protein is CASSQGTGRGTDTQYF.

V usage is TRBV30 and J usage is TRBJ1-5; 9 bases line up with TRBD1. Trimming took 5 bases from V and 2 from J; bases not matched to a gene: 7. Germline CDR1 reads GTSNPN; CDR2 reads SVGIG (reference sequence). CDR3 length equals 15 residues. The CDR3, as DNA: TGTGCCTGGGAAACAGGGGGCGATGGCAATCAGCCCCAGCATTTT. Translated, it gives CAWETGGDGNQPQHF.

CDR3 loop: CASSIVTGTDTQYF. The CDR3 nucleotides are TGTGCCAGTAGTATAGTCACGGGCACAGATACGCAGTATTTT. V gene TRBV19 combines with J gene TRBJ2-3; D is unclear. The CDR3 covers 14 residues. The V and J ends lost 1 base and 1 base respectively, with 6 bases between them. Per the germline V gene, CDR1 is LNHDA and CDR2 is SQIVND (reference sequence).

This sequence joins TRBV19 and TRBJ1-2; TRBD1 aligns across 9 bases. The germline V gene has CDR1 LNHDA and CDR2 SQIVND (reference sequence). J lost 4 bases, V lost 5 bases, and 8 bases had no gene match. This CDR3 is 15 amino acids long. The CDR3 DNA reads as TGTGCCAGTAGTGTGGACAGGGGCGCCTCCTATGGCTACACCTTC. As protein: CASSVDRGASYGYTF.

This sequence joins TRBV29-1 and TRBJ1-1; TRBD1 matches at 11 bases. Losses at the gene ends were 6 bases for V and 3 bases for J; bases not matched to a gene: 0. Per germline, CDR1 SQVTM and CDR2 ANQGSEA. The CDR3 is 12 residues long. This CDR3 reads CSVGQGDTEAFF. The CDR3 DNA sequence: TGCAGCGTGGGACAGGGGGACACTGAAGCTTTCTTT.